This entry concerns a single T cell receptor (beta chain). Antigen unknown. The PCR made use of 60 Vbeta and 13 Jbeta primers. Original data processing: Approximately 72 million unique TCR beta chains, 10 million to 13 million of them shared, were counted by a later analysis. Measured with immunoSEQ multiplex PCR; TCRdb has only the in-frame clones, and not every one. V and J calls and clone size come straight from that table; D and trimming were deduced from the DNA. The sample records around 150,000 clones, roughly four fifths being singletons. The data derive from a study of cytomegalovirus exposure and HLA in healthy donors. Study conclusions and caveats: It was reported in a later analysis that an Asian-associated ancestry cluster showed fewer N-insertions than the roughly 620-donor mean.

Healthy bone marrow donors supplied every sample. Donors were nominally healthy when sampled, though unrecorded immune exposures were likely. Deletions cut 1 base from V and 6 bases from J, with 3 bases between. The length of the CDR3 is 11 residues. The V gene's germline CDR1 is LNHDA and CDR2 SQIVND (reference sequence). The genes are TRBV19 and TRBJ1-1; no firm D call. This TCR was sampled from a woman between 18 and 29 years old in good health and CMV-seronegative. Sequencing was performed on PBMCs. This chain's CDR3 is CASSIVSEAFF. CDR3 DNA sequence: TGTGCCAGTAGTATAGTCTCTGAAGCTTTCTTT.